This T cell receptor (beta chain) stems from a study of shared T cell receptors in the human thymus. The V gene end was trimmed by 5 bases and the J gene end by 6 bases; junction bases not matched to a gene: 6. Germline V gene lookup returns CDR1 MDHEN and CDR2 SYDVKM. The CDR3 is made up of 15 amino acids. The repertoire was sequenced with immunoSEQ multiplex PCR; TCRdb's copy has only in-frame clones and lacks some. Of 630,000 or so clones in the sample, around 87% were seen once. This sample was also put to use in a study of human thymus T cells. That work adds: Resections from corrective heart surgery provided thymus tissue. In thymic and blood repertoires alike, V and J usage looked biased. A high degree of thymic repertoire overlap among unrelated individuals was reported in related research.

The receptor was derived from a boy under two years old with a congenital heart defect. The V call is TRBV28, the J call TRBJ2-1; 11 bases match TRBD1. Sequencing was carried out using thymocytes. The DNA of the CDR3 is TGTGCCAGCAGTCCCGGGACAGGGGGTATCAATGAGCAGTTCTTC. It translates to CASSPGTGGINEQFF.